A single sample is the source of the 19 T cell receptor beta chains below, sequenced in a study of vaccination and CD4 T cells after COVID-19. No antigen has been assigned to these receptors. Treatment in this sample: approximately 10-day PBMC culture with coronavirus spike peptide pools or control peptides (ViraFEST assay). Gathering of the CD4+ T cells, from the unexposed donor, took place before the COVID-19 pandemic (2011-2018). The study sequenced cultured CD4+ T cell DNA using the Oncomine TCR Beta short-read assay. A single record per CDR3 protein comes from TCRdb applying MiXCR to the PCR reads. This sample has 8,000 to 9,000 distinct CDR3 sequences, with 40% to 60% found just once. What was sequenced was CD4+ T cells from blood, cultured in vitro. Every receptor here comes from a human donor in good health.

The chain uses TRBV20-1 and TRBJ1-1; 7 bases are a match to TRBD1. Germline V gene sequence: CDR1 DFQATT, CDR2 SNEGSKA (reference sequence). After removal of 4 bases from V and 0 bases from J, the junction contained 11 bases not matched to a gene. CDR3 size: 16 residues. In DNA, the CDR3 is TGCAGTGCTAATAGACAGGGCCAGATTATGAACACTGAAGCTTTCTTT. Protein: CSANRQGQIMNTEAFF.

The genes are TRBV20-1 and TRBJ1-5; 7 nucleotides align to TRBD1. The CDR3 runs to 17 residues. Germline-derived CDR1 and CDR2 are DFQATT and SNEGSKA (reference sequence). V lost 1 base, J lost 4 bases, and 13 bases stayed unmatched. The CDR3 DNA sequence: TGCAGTGCTAGAGGCCTCGCGTATGGACAGGAAAATCAGCCCCAGCATTTT. It is translated as CSARGLAYGQENQPQHF.

This clonotype was detected a few times. J is TRBJ1-6 and V is TRBV10-3, with unresolved D. The CDR3 length is 14 residues. Trimming stripped 1 base from V and 9 bases from J, with 10 bases between. Germline values: CDR1 ENHRY, CDR2 SYGVKD. The CDR3: CAISELQVSSPLHF. CDR3 in DNA: TGTGCCATCAGTGAGTTGCAGGTCAGTTCACCCCTCCACTTT.

This chain joins TRBV4-3 and TRBJ2-4, with 9 bases identical to TRBD2. From germline, CDR1 is LGHNA and CDR2 YSLEER. This CDR3 contains 17 residues. The V and J ends lost 4 bases and 6 bases, in that order; junction bases with no gene match: 13. The CDR3 nucleotides read TGCGCCAGCAGCCCTACGTTCGCGGGGGGGCAGGCAAACATTCAGTACTTC. Translated: CASSPTFAGGQANIQYF.

Relative to its sample, this clonotype is large (0.1 to 1%). The V call is TRBV12-3 or TRBV12-4, the J call TRBJ1-1; a weak D match, TRBD1 (6 bases). V was cut by 0 bases and J by 4 bases, with 6 bases left in between. The CDR3 extends over 13 amino acids. CDR3 DNA sequence: TGTGCCAGCAGTTTAGCAGGGGGCACTGAAGCTTTCTTT. Translation gives CASSLAGGTEAFF.

The chain recombines TRBV19 with TRBJ1-1; no firm D call. The CDR3 sequence is 15 residues long. Trimming left V 7 bases short and J 1 base short, with 16 bases between. Germline V CDR1 and CDR2: LNHDA, SQIVND (reference sequence). The CDR3 protein is CASTHPGLGNTEAFF. The DNA for the CDR3 is TGTGCCAGTACTCACCCGGGTCTTGGGAACACTGAAGCTTTCTTT. Drawing the rest from reference TRBV19 and TRBJ1-1, the complete variable domain is DGGITQSPKYLFRKEGQNVTLSCEQNLNHDAMYWYRQDPGQGLRLIYYSQIVNDFQKGDIAEGYSVSREKKESFPLTVTSAQKNPTAFYLCASTHPGLGNTEAFFGQGTRLTVV.

This chain joins TRBV20-1 and TRBJ1-1; 8 bases map to TRBD1. The V segment lost 8 bases and the J segment 5 bases; nucleotides outside the gene matches: 4. Germline V CDR1 and CDR2: DFQATT, SNEGSKA (reference sequence). The CDR3 length is 11 residues. In nucleotides, the CDR3 is TGCAGTACACAGGGGGGGACTGAAGCTTTCTTT. Translated, it gives CSTQGGTEAFF.

The rearrangement joins TRBV6-1 to TRBJ1-2; the match to TRBD1 covers 7 bases. In germline, CDR1 is MNHNS, CDR2 SASEGT. Trimming at V came to 5 bases and at J to 8 bases, leaving 8 bases not matched to a gene. The CDR3 totals 13 residues. CDR3 region: CASSRPQGLGYTF. The CDR3 nucleotides are TGTGCCAGCAGTAGGCCACAGGGGCTCGGCTACACCTTC.

This rearrangement joins TRBV10-3 to TRBJ2-5; 8 bases are shared with TRBD1. V dropped 2 bases and J dropped 3; count of bases not matched to a gene: 5. The CDR3 extends over 15 amino acids. Germline-derived CDR1 and CDR2 are ENHRY and SYGVKD. CDR3 bases: TGTGCCATCAGTGAGATTTCGGACAGGGAAGAGACCCAGTACTTC. It codes for CAISEISDREETQYF.

This sequence joins TRBV7-8 and TRBJ2-5, with 8 bases matching TRBD2. Trimming at V came to 3 bases and at J to 1 base, leaving 7 bases not matched to a gene. CDR1 is SGHVS, CDR2 FQNEAQ, per germline. This CDR3 comprises 16 residues. This CDR3 reads CASSFFLAGPQETQYF. In DNA form, the CDR3 reads TGTGCCAGCAGCTTCTTCTTAGCGGGGCCCCAAGAGACCCAGTACTTC. Full variable domain (remainder filled in from reference TRBV7-8 and TRBJ2-5): GAGVSQSPRYKVAKRGQDVALRCDPISGHVSLFWYQQALGQGPEFLTYFQNEAQLDKSGLPSDRFFAERPEGSVSTLKIQRTQQEDSAVYLCASSFFLAGPQETQYFGPGTRLLVL.

The rearrangement uses TRBV5-4 and TRBJ2-1; D is unclear. Germline CDR1 is SGHNT and CDR2 is YYREEE (reference sequence). Trimming removed 7 bases from V and 6 bases from J, with 14 bases in between. The CDR3 has 13 residues. The CDR3 sequence is CASGSGRFNEQFF. For the CDR3, the DNA is TGTGCCAGCGGGTCCGGGCGGTTCAATGAGCAGTTCTTC.

The V call is TRBV29-1, the J call TRBJ2-1; no definite D call. The CDR3 extends over 15 amino acids. Germline V gene lookup returns CDR1 SQVTM and CDR2 ANQGSEA. Trimming pared 3 bases from V and 1 base from J, leaving 13 bases between. CDR3 protein: CSVDPVYGSYNEQFF. The CDR3 DNA sequence: TGCAGCGTTGACCCCGTATACGGGTCCTACAATGAGCAGTTCTTC.

The chain recombines TRBV11-2 with TRBJ1-1, with unresolved D. The germline gives CDR1 SGHAT, CDR2 FQNNGV. CDR3 length equals 16 residues. V dropped 2 bases and J dropped 0 bases, with 13 bases sitting between them. CDR3 DNA sequence: TGTGCCAGCAGCTTACTCAGCGGACTTCTGAACACTGAAGCTTTCTTT. It specifies CASSLLSGLLNTEAFF.

The chain combines TRBV5-4 with TRBJ1-1; TRBD1 is a possible D gene (5 bases). The CDR3 length is 14 residues. CDR1 and CDR2 from the germline V gene are SGHNT and YYREEE (reference sequence). The V end was cut by 4 bases, the J end by 5 bases, with 15 bases between. The CDR3 spells CASSRAWGRTEAFF. In DNA, the CDR3 is TGTGCCAGCAGCAGGGCCTGGGGGAGGACTGAAGCTTTCTTT.

The chain carries TRBV4-1 and TRBJ2-7; the match to TRBD2 covers 8 bases. The V segment lost 0 bases and the J segment 9 bases; nucleotides outside the gene matches: 10. The CDR3 loop spans 15 amino acids. The V gene's germline CDR1 is MGHRA and CDR2 YSYEKL. The CDR3 DNA reads as TGCGCCAGCAGCCAAGATTATACGGGAGGGCCTTGGCAGTACTTC. Translated: CASSQDYTGGPWQYF.

This clonotype is labeled as medium-sized. The V and J genes are TRBV7-8 and TRBJ2-3; D is uncertain. CDR1 is SGHVS and CDR2 is FQNEAQ in the germline V gene. V lost 2 bases and J 7 bases, leaving 7 bases between the germline ends. This CDR3 is built from 12 residues. CDR3 nucleotides: TGTGCCAGCAGCTTAAATGGAAATACGCAGTATTTT. It yields the protein CASSLNGNTQYF. The full variable domain, its missing parts supplied by reference TRBV7-8 and TRBJ2-3, is GAGVSQSPRYKVAKRGQDVALRCDPISGHVSLFWYQQALGQGPEFLTYFQNEAQLDKSGLPSDRFFAERPEGSVSTLKIQRTQQEDSAVYLCASSLNGNTQYFGPGTRLTVL.

This clonotype is categorized as large. The chain joins TRBV15 to TRBJ1-1; D not certain. CDR1 LNHNV and CDR2 YYDKDF come from the germline V gene (reference sequence). The CDR3 spans 14 residues. The V end was cut by 1 base, the J end by 4 bases, with 10 bases between. DNA of the CDR3: TGTGCCACCAGCAGAGCCTCAGTCCGCACTGAAGCTTTCTTT. Its translation is CATSRASVRTEAFF.

The chain carries TRBV7-2 and TRBJ2-1; 9 positions match TRBD2. The CDR3 is 16 amino acids. Germline V gene data show CDR1 as SGHTA and CDR2 as FQGNSA. V lost 4 bases to trimming and J lost 6 bases; unmatched junction nucleotides: 10. The CDR3, as DNA: TGTGCCAGCAGCTATATGGGGGGACTAGCCGGCAATGAGCAGTTCTTC. Translated: CASSYMGGLAGNEQFF.

The chain combines TRBV20-1 with TRBJ1-2; 8 nucleotides agree with TRBD1. Germline lookup yields CDR1 DFQATT and CDR2 SNEGSKA (reference sequence). The ends lost 5 bases at V and 1 base at J; junction bases unmatched: 6. This CDR3 has 14 residues. The CDR3 sequence is CSAREQGVNYGYTF. In DNA form, the CDR3 reads TGCAGTGCTCGGGAACAGGGGGTTAACTATGGCTACACCTTC.